Listed here is a single TCR beta chain. Losses at the gene ends were 4 bases for V and 3 bases for J; bases not matched to a gene: 10. Per germline, CDR1 SNHLY and CDR2 FYNNEI. The CDR3 runs to 16 residues. Authors' analysis steps: Researchers report that nucleated cell counts were estimated from reference gene primer amplification. Assay: immunoSEQ multiplex PCR; the TCRdb copy retains only in-frame clones and omits some. From that table come the V and J calls and clone size; the DNA was used to work out D and trimming. Found here are about 51,000 clones, approximately 86% of them singletons; the top ten hold around 4%. This sample stems from a study of blood T cell repertoires in COVID-19.

The TCR sequence derives from an elderly man with active COVID-19. The chain employs TRBV2 and TRBJ2-3; the match to TRBD2 covers 7 bases. Input material: peripheral blood. The CDR3: CASSVGAGDGTDTQYF. DNA of the CDR3: TGTGCCAGCAGTGTTGGCGCGGGAGACGGGACAGATACGCAGTATTTT.